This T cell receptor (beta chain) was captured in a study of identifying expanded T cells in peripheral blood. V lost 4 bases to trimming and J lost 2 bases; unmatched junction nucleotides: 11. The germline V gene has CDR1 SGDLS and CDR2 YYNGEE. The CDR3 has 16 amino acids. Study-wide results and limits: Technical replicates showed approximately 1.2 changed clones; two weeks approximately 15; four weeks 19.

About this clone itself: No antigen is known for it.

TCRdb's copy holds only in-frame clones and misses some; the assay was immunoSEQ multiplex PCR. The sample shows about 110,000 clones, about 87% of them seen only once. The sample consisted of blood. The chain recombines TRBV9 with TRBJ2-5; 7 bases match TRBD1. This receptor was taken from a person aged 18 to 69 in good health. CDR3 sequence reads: CASSITPGQRQETQYF. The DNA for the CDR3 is TGTGCCAGCAGCATCACCCCGGGACAGCGACAAGAGACCCAGTACTTC.